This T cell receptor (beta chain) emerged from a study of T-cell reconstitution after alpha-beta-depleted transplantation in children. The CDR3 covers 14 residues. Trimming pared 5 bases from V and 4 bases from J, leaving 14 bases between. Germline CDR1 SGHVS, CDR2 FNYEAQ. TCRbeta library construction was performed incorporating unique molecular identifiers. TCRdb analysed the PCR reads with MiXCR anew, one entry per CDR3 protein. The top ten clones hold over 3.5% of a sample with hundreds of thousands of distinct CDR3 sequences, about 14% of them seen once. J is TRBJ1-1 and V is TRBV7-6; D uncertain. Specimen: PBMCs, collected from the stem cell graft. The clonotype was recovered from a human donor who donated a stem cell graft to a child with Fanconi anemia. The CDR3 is CASSRTILATEAFF. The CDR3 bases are TGTGCCAGCAGCCGTACCATATTGGCCACTGAAGCTTTCTTT.